These 25 T cell receptor beta chains originate from one sample sequenced in a study of T cells in Graves' hyperthyroidism and ophthalmopathy (dated by TCRdb to about 2019). The library was built by means of multiplex PCR. For sequencing, an Illumina HiSeq 2000 was employed. The TCR beta CDR3 regions were amplified from RNA transcripts. The TCR CDR3 was subjected to a first round of RT-PCR using the HTBI primer set and the Qiagen OneStep RT-PCR kit. TCRdb applied fastp at Q25 and MiXCR to the public reads, then kept only in-frame beta chains. Every entry covers one CDR3 protein and lists the most common genes and DNA from its rows. The sample includes roughly 400,000 distinct CDR3 sequences, with about 14% observed a single time. Together, the top ten hold around 30% of the sample. Input material: blood. These receptors were taken from a man over 45 with Graves' ophthalmopathy.

This clonotype occurred a few times. This sequence joins TRBV10-2 and TRBJ2-3; tentatively, D is TRBD1 (5 bases). Trimming stripped 7 bases from V and 3 bases from J, with 11 bases between. This CDR3 spans 13 amino acids. CDR1 is WSHSY, CDR2 SAAADI, per germline. The CDR3, as DNA: TGCGCCAGCAAGCCGCAGGGTACAGATACGCAGTATTTT. This gives the protein CASKPQGTDTQYF.

The table lists this clonotype with many counts. The chain recombines TRBV7-9 with TRBJ2-1; unclear D gene. V dropped 3 bases and J dropped 2 bases, with 8 bases sitting between them. The CDR3 runs to 14 residues. Germline loops: CDR1 SEHNR, CDR2 FQNEAQ (reference sequence). The CDR3 region has the DNA TGTGCCAGCAGCTTCATGACTGCCTACAATGAGCAGTTCTTC. It encodes CASSFMTAYNEQFF. Drawing the rest from reference TRBV7-9 and TRBJ2-1, the complete variable domain is DTGVSQNPRHKITKRGQNVTFRCDPISEHNRLYWYRQTLGQGPEFLTYFQNEAQLEKSRLLSDRFSAERPKGSFSTLEIQRTEQGDSAMYLCASSFMTAYNEQFFGPGTRLTVL.

Only a few counts were recorded for this clonotype. This chain links TRBV9 with TRBJ2-6; 8 bases fit TRBD1. This CDR3 is built from 18 residues. With 3 bases clipped from V and 0 bases from J, the junction kept 8 bases outside the gene matches. CDR1 SGDLS and CDR2 YYNGEE come from the germline V gene. The CDR3 nucleotides read TGTGCCAGCAGCGACACCGGGACAGGCCGCTCTGGGGCCAACGTCCTGACTTTC. Translating it yields CASSDTGTGRSGANVLTF.

This clonotype was seen ten or more times. The genes are TRBV7-9 and TRBJ2-7; TRBD1 matches at 7 bases. CDR1 is SEHNR, CDR2 FQNEAQ, per germline (reference sequence). CDR3 size: 14 residues. J gave up 0 bases and V 5 bases, and 4 bases lay outside the gene matches. The CDR3 DNA follows: TGTGCCAGCAGCCACCGGGACAGCTCCTACGAGCAGTACTTC. Encoded protein: CASSHRDSSYEQYF.

The sample holds many counts of this clonotype. The V and J genes are TRBV28 and TRBJ1-2; D unresolved. CDR3 size: 12 residues. CDR1 is MDHEN, CDR2 SYDVKM, per germline. The germline V and J ends were trimmed by 2 bases and 4 bases, with 5 bases remaining between them. The CDR3 reads CASSLGVYGYTF. The CDR3 nucleotides read TGTGCCAGCAGTTTAGGGGTCTATGGCTACACCTTC.

The J gene is TRBJ1-5, the V gene TRBV6-4; unclear D gene. The germline V gene encodes CDR1 MRHNA and CDR2 SNTAGT. V was pared by 4 bases and J by 6 bases, with 10 bases between. CDR3 size: 13 residues. As DNA, the CDR3 is TGTGCCAGCAGTGTAAACGACGGTCAGCCCCAGCATTTT. Encoded protein: CASSVNDGQPQHF.

This clonotype was found a few times. This chain joins TRBV3-1 and TRBJ2-5, with D perhaps TRBD2 (7 bases). Germline V gene sequence: CDR1 LGHDT, CDR2 YNNKEL (reference sequence). V lost 0 bases to trimming and J lost 5 bases, with 19 bases between them. CDR3 length: 17 residues. The CDR3 DNA reads as TGTGCCAGCAGCCAAGATATTGGCGGGGGCCGGATCGAGACCCAGTACTTC. Translation: CASSQDIGGGRIETQYF.

This clonotype was found a few times. The J gene is TRBJ1-5, the V gene TRBV28; tentative D call: TRBD1 (6 bases). Germline V gives CDR1 MDHEN, CDR2 SYDVKM. The CDR3 sequence is 17 residues long. Deletions cut 3 bases from V and 0 bases from J, with 15 bases between. For the CDR3, the DNA is TGTGCCAGCAGTTTCTTTATACAGGGAGATAGCAATCAGCCCCAGCATTTT. Its translation: CASSFFIQGDSNQPQHF.

The chain employs TRBV29-1 and TRBJ2-1, with D perhaps matching TRBD2 (6 bases). V was shortened by 4 bases and J by 10 bases, with 17 bases between the two germline ends. Germline V gene data show CDR1 as SQVTM and CDR2 as ANQGSEA. The CDR3 runs 13 residues. The CDR3 coding sequence is TGCAGCGTTGGCCTAGCGCGAGCCCGAGAGCAGTTCTTC. Translating gives CSVGLARAREQFF.

At least ten counts were recorded for this clonotype. The chain carries TRBV7-9 and TRBJ2-1; the D is unclear. This CDR3 spans 14 amino acids. The V gene lost 2 bases and the J gene lost 4 bases, with 9 bases spanning the gap. Germline V gene sequence: CDR1 SEHNR, CDR2 FQNEAQ (reference sequence). CDR3: CASSLIPSYNEQFF. The CDR3 DNA sequence: TGTGCCAGCAGCTTAATTCCGAGTTACAATGAGCAGTTCTTC.

Many counts were recorded for this clonotype. The chain recombines TRBV30 with TRBJ2-1; D unclear. CDR1 and CDR2 (germline): GTSNPN, SVGIG (reference sequence). Trimming took off 4 bases at V and 0 bases at J, with 7 bases between the two ends. The CDR3 is 13 residues long. CDR3 nucleotides: TGTGCCTGGAAAAGGAGCTCCTACAATGAGCAGTTCTTC. This sequence encodes CAWKRSSYNEQFF.

In this sample, this clonotype turned up a few times. The genes are TRBV20-1 and TRBJ1-2; D may be TRBD1 (5 bases). Germline V CDR1 and CDR2: DFQATT, SNEGSKA (reference sequence). V lost 5 bases and J lost 4, with 11 bases in between. This CDR3 has 12 amino acids. This chain's CDR3 is CSAATGPYGYTF. CDR3 nucleotide sequence: TGCAGTGCTGCCACGGGGCCCTATGGCTACACCTTC.

This chain links TRBV5-1 with TRBJ2-2, with unresolved D. Trimming took 3 bases from V and 1 from J, leaving 4 bases between them. Looked up from germline, CDR1 is SGHRS and CDR2 is YFSETQ. This CDR3 spans 13 amino acids. The DNA for the CDR3 is TGCGCCAGCAGCTCGAAGAACACCGGGGAGCTGTTTTTT. Translating it yields CASSSKNTGELFF.

The table lists this clonotype with a few counts. The genes are TRBV10-3 and TRBJ2-1, with D tentatively TRBD2 (6 bases). CDR1 is ENHRY and CDR2 is SYGVKD in the germline V gene. V lost 6 bases to trimming and J lost 5 bases, with 11 bases between them. The length of the CDR3 is 13 residues. CDR3 in amino acids: CAISRDSNNEQFF. Here the CDR3 DNA reads TGTGCCATCAGCCGGGACTCGAACAATGAGCAGTTCTTC.

This clonotype was observed many times. The chain joins TRBV29-1 to TRBJ2-1; the match to TRBD2 covers 14 bases. The CDR3 covers 16 residues. Germline loops: CDR1 SQVTM, CDR2 ANQGSEA. The junction had 4 bases not matched to a gene; V was cut back by 1 base and J by 5 bases. The CDR3 DNA sequence: TGCAGCGTTGAAGGGCCGGGACTAGCGGGAGACAATGAGCAGTTCTTC. Translation: CSVEGPGLAGDNEQFF.

Points on this clonotype: A much larger clone differs from this one at a single base, so this may be a read error. The CDR3 DNA sequence: TGTGTCAGCAGCCACAGACAGGTGTTTCGTGACTCACCCCTCCACTTT. Amino acid sequence: CVSSHRQVFRDSPLHF. This chain uses TRBV2 with TRBJ1-6; D may be TRBD1 (6 bases). In germline, CDR1 is SNHLY, CDR2 FYNNEI. The CDR3 length is 16 residues.

This clonotype was counted only a few times. J is TRBJ2-2 and V is TRBV19, with 7 bases lining up with TRBD1. CDR3 size: 14 residues. Germline loops: CDR1 LNHDA, CDR2 SQIVND (reference sequence). With V trimmed by 7 bases and J by 14 bases, 16 bases remained unmatched. Written as DNA, the CDR3 is TGTGCCAGTACCTCCGTAGGGGGCCTCGGAGGACTGTTTTTT. It yields the protein CASTSVGGLGGLFF.

Turning to this clonotype: This may come from a read error, since a much larger clone is one base off. V usage is TRBV7-8 and J usage is TRBJ2-1; weak D call: TRBD1 (6 bases). From germline, CDR1 is SGHVS and CDR2 FQNEAQ. This CDR3 contains 12 residues. The CDR3 is CASSLWDNEQLF. As DNA, the CDR3 is TGTGCCAGCAGCTTATGGGACAATGAGCAGCTCTTC.

This chain connects TRBV9 to TRBJ2-5; the match to TRBD2 covers 8 bases. Germline V lookup: CDR1 SGDLS, CDR2 YYNGEE. This CDR3 comprises 15 residues. The J segment lost 5 bases and the V segment lost 6 bases, leaving 12 bases of the junction unmatched. The CDR3 DNA sequence: TGTGCCAGCACCCCTCGGCGGGGGGCAGGGGAGACCCAGTACTTC. Its translation: CASTPRRGAGETQYF.

This clonotype appeared many times. The CDR3 loop is CASSTTSGKDEQFF. The DNA of the CDR3 is TGTGCCAGCAGCACGACTAGCGGGAAGGATGAGCAGTTCTTC. The chain carries TRBV11-2 and TRBJ2-1, with 11 bases aligning to TRBD2. The germline gives CDR1 SGHAT, CDR2 FQNNGV. The CDR3 spans 14 residues. V lost 5 bases, J lost 8 bases, and 5 bases stayed unmatched.

This clonotype was observed many times. Here the CDR3 reads CASSPKGQGAYEQYF. As DNA, the CDR3 is TGTGCCAGCTCACCAAAGGGACAGGGAGCCTACGAGCAGTACTTC. The V call is TRBV18, the J call TRBJ2-7; TRBD1 matches at 9 bases. The CDR3 has 15 amino acids. V lost 2 bases, J lost 2 bases, and 4 bases stayed unmatched. The germline V gene encodes CDR1 KGHSH and CDR2 LQKENI.

This clonotype was observed at least ten times. The chain links TRBV3-1 to TRBJ2-7; TRBD1 is a possible D gene (6 bases). This CDR3 region has 12 residues. The germline V and J ends were trimmed by 4 bases and 5 bases, with 9 bases remaining between them. Germline loops: CDR1 LGHDT, CDR2 YNNKEL (reference sequence). As DNA, the CDR3 is TGTGCCAGCAGCCGTCAGGGGAACGAGCAGTACTTC. It encodes CASSRQGNEQYF.

This clonotype was recorded many times. The chain is built from TRBV6-1 and TRBJ1-1; tentatively, D is TRBD1 (6 bases). The V end lost 8 bases, the J end lost 1 base, and 20 bases lay between the germline ends. The CDR3 contains 16 residues. Per the germline V gene, CDR1 is MNHNS and CDR2 is SASEGT. Written as DNA, the CDR3 is TGTGCCAGCCGGTATGGAGACTGGACAGAGAACACTGAAGCTTTCTTT. Its translation is CASRYGDWTENTEAFF.

The V call is TRBV18, the J call TRBJ2-3; D gene unclear. V dropped 3 bases and J dropped 0 bases, with 13 bases sitting between them. There are 16 residues in the CDR3. Germline loops: CDR1 KGHSH, CDR2 LQKENI. This CDR3 is CASSPTTPLSTDTQYF. The CDR3 DNA reads as TGTGCCAGCTCACCTACGACGCCCCTTAGCACAGATACGCAGTATTTT.

This clonotype occurred many times. The rearrangement uses TRBV11-2 and TRBJ2-1; 9 bases map to TRBD2. Germline CDR1 and CDR2: SGHAT and FQNNGV. The CDR3 extends over 16 amino acids. V shed 5 bases, J shed 0 bases, and the junction held 5 bases outside the gene matches. CDR3 amino acids: CASSPRSGSSYNEQFF. CDR3 DNA sequence: TGTGCCAGCAGCCCACGTAGCGGGAGCTCCTACAATGAGCAGTTCTTC.